Following are 19 T cell receptor beta chains from one sample sequenced in a study of metastatic and nonmetastatic thyroid tumors. Using MiXCR, TCRdb reanalyzed the PCR reads. Here the sample spans tens of thousands of clones, 20% to 30% being singletons. Ahead of thyroid surgery, no patient had received treatment of any kind. The sample consisted of tumor tissue. The source of these receptors is a male donor with papillary thyroid cancer or a benign thyroid nodule (not recorded which). Some clones in this sample may be carry-over from other donors' samples.

This clone showed up just a few times. A read error may explain this, as a much larger clone is one base away. The chain carries TRBV12-3 or TRBV12-4 and TRBJ1-2; D call uncertain. The CDR3 length is 14 residues. The V end lost 7 bases, the J end lost 6 bases, and 18 bases lay between the germline ends. CDR3 DNA: TGTGCCAGCATCCTCCCCGAAGAGTATAATGGCTACACCTTC. Amino acids: CASILPEEYNGYTF.

This clone is medium-sized within its sample. The rearrangement joins TRBV6-1 to TRBJ1-1; D is possibly TRBD1 (5 bases). V gave up 6 bases and J gave up 0 bases, with 17 bases separating them. Germline CDR1 and CDR2: MNHNS and SASEGT. This CDR3 spans 16 amino acids. The CDR3 loop is CASRLRTIGVNTEAFF. The CDR3 DNA reads TGTGCCAGCAGACTAAGGACAATTGGGGTGAACACTGAAGCTTTCTTT.

This clone has a count of ten or more. The V call is TRBV7-2, the J call TRBJ1-2; D gene unclear. The CDR3 consists of 14 residues. The germline CDR1 and CDR2 sequences are SGHTA and FQGNSA. Trimming cost V 1 base and J 4 bases, with 10 bases left between them. The CDR3 protein is CASSLDPTAYGYTF. CDR3 nucleotides: TGTGCCAGCAGCTTAGACCCCACAGCCTATGGCTACACCTTC.

There are many counts of this clone. The V gene is TRBV19, the J gene TRBJ2-5; D possibly corresponds to TRBD2 (6 bases). This CDR3 contains 14 residues. Per germline, CDR1 LNHDA and CDR2 SQIVND (reference sequence). V lost 4 bases and J lost 7, with 16 bases in between. This chain's CDR3 is CASSTIGGLVTQYF. The CDR3 coding sequence is TGTGCCAGTAGTACAATAGGAGGGCTTGTGACCCAGTACTTC.

This clone was picked up many times. Other nucleotide sequences in the sample specify the same CDR3. This chain uses TRBV28 with TRBJ1-4; 7 bases agree with TRBD1. This CDR3 is built from 12 residues. CDR1 is MDHEN, CDR2 SYDVKM, per germline. J was trimmed by 5 bases and V by 6 bases; bases with no gene match: 0. The CDR3 loop reads CASSRGNEKLFF. The CDR3 nucleotides are TGTGCCAGCAGCAGGGGGAATGAAAAACTGTTTTTT. The full variable domain, completed using reference TRBV28 and TRBJ1-4, is DVKVTQSSRYLVKRTGEKVFLECVQDMDHENMFWYRQDPGLGLRLIYFSYDVKMKEKGDIPEGYSVSREKKERFSLILESASTNQTSMYLCASSRGNEKLFFGSGTQLSVL.

This clone was observed many times. V usage is TRBV20-1 and J usage is TRBJ2-1; 10 bases agree with TRBD1. This CDR3 comprises 15 residues. The germline CDR1 and CDR2 sequences are DFQATT and SNEGSKA (reference sequence). Losses at the gene ends were 6 bases for V and 4 bases for J; bases not matched to a gene: 9. Here the CDR3 DNA reads TGCAGTGCCCCCCGCGGGACAGGGGATTACAATGAGCAGTTCTTC. It encodes CSAPRGTGDYNEQFF.

Comment on this clone: The junction differs from germline at one of its ends, possibly a read error. The rearrangement uses TRBV7-2 and TRBJ2-7; 7 bases fit TRBD2. The CDR3 runs to 13 residues. Germline lookup yields CDR1 SGHTA and CDR2 FQGNSA. The CDR3 DNA follows: TGTGCCAGCAGCGACTCTCTAGCGGCTGAGCGGTACTTC. Its translation is CASSDSLAAERYF.

This clone was detected ten times or more. This chain joins TRBV29-1 and TRBJ2-7, with TRBD1 as a possible D gene (5 bases). Per germline, CDR1 SQVTM and CDR2 ANQGSEA. The V end was cut by 7 bases, the J end by 2 bases, with 21 bases between. This CDR3 comprises 15 residues. CDR3 loop: CSGSETASLAYEQYF. CDR3 in DNA: TGCAGCGGATCCGAGACAGCCAGTTTAGCCTACGAGCAGTACTTC.

A word on this clone: Other nucleotide sequences in the sample specify the same CDR3. This chain links TRBV2 with TRBJ2-3; D unclear. The CDR3 spans 12 residues. Trimming shortened V by 4 bases and J by 3 bases, and 5 bases separated the two germline ends. CDR1 is SNHLY and CDR2 is FYNNEI in the germline V gene. CDR3 sequence: CASSVGTDTQYF. The CDR3 DNA reads TGTGCCAGCAGTGTAGGAACAGATACGCAGTATTTT.

This clone was found many times. This may be a read error, as it is one base from a much larger clone. V is TRBV11-2 and J is TRBJ2-7; 9 nucleotides agree with TRBD1. Germline V gene lookup returns CDR1 SGHAT and CDR2 FQNNGV. The CDR3 is 14 amino acids. CDR3 in DNA: TGTGCCATCAGCTTAGGGGACAGGGCTCAAGAGCAGTACTTC. Amino acids: CAISLGDRAQEQYF.

The chain employs TRBV10-3 and TRBJ2-7; weak D call: TRBD1 (7 bases). CDR1 is ENHRY, CDR2 SYGVKD, per germline. V dropped 11 bases and J dropped 3 bases, with 20 bases sitting between them. CDR3 size: 14 residues. The CDR3 spells CAVIRTGGVYEQYF. The CDR3 DNA follows: TGTGCCGTCATTAGGACAGGCGGGGTCTACGAGCAGTACTTC.

A remark on this clone: One base away lies a much larger clone, so this may be a sequencing read error. This sample also contains other DNA sequences that code for the same CDR3. The chain has TRBV5-6 and TRBJ1-1, with a tentative D call TRBD1 (5 bases). Germline V gene data show CDR1 as SGHDT and CDR2 as YYEEEE. The CDR3 covers 15 residues. V lost 3 bases to trimming and J lost 2 bases, with 14 bases between them. The CDR3 reads CASSSTGTGNTEAFF. The CDR3 region has the DNA TGTGCCAGCAGCTCCACCGGGACTGGTAACACTGAAGCTTTCTTT. The whole variable domain, remainder taken from reference TRBV5-6 and TRBJ1-1, is DAGVTQSPTHLIKTRGQQVTLRCSPKSGHDTVSWYQQALGQGPQFIFQYYEEEERQRGNFPDRFSGHQFPNYSSELNVNALLLGDSALYLCASSSTGTGNTEAFFGQGTRLTVV.

This clone has more than one count but fewer than ten. A much larger clone is a single base away; this may be a read error. The rearrangement uses TRBV6-4 and TRBJ2-5; D not certain. Germline lookup yields CDR1 MRHNA and CDR2 SNTAGT. This CDR3 has 14 amino acids. V gave up 4 bases and J gave up 5 bases, with 14 bases separating them. The CDR3 sequence: CASSAELESETQYF. Here the CDR3 DNA reads TGTGCCAGCAGTGCCGAGCTAGAGTCGGAGACCCAGTACTTC.

As concerns this clone: This sequence may be a read error, since a much larger clone differs from it by one base. Other nucleotide sequences in the sample specify the same CDR3. The V call is TRBV28, the J call TRBJ2-3; 13 nucleotides match TRBD2. CDR1 is MDHEN, CDR2 SYDVKM, per germline. This CDR3 has 15 residues. J lost 6 bases, V lost 6 bases, and 6 bases had no gene match. The CDR3 here is CASRRTSGRGDTQYF. In DNA form, the CDR3 reads TGTGCCAGCAGGAGGACTAGCGGGAGAGGTGATACGCAGTATTTT.

This clone was seen at least ten times. The rearrangement uses TRBV19 and TRBJ1-1; tentative D call: TRBD1 (5 bases). Trimming removed 3 bases from V and 0 bases from J, with 14 bases in between. The CDR3 spans 16 residues. The germline gives CDR1 LNHDA, CDR2 SQIVND (reference sequence). The CDR3 nucleotides are TGTGCCAGTAGTATTGGGGACCGAGGACTGAACACTGAAGCTTTCTTT. Protein sequence: CASSIGDRGLNTEAFF.

This clone has more than one count but fewer than ten. Just one base apart from a much larger clone, this may be a read error. The chain links TRBV6-5 to TRBJ2-3; 8 bases agree with TRBD2. Per the germline V gene, CDR1 is MNHEY and CDR2 is SVGAGI. CDR3 size: 13 residues. With V trimmed by 2 bases and J by 6 bases, 1 base remained unmatched. The CDR3 DNA is TGTGCCAGCAGTTACACGGGGGGGGATACGCAGTATTTT. This translates into CASSYTGGDTQYF.

This chain links TRBV19 with TRBJ1-2, with D hard to call. This CDR3 comprises 13 residues. From germline, CDR1 is LNHDA and CDR2 SQIVND (reference sequence). The DNA for the CDR3 is TGTACCACCTCGCCGTCCGGGGACTATGGCTACACCTTC. Translated, it gives CTTSPSGDYGYTF.

As regards this clone: Given a much more abundant clone one base away, this may be a read error. The chain couples TRBV28 to TRBJ2-5; 8 bases fit TRBD2. The CDR3 spans 15 residues. The germline CDR1 and CDR2 sequences are MDHEN and SYDVKM. V shed 7 bases and J 4 bases; nucleotides not matched to a gene: 11. CDR3 in amino acids: CASIFGSGSPETQYF. CDR3 nucleotide sequence: TGTGCCAGCATTTTCGGAAGCGGGAGCCCAGAGACCCAGTACTTC. The whole variable domain, remainder taken from reference TRBV28 and TRBJ2-5, is DVKVTQSSRYLVKRTGEKVFLECVQDMDHENMFWYRQDPGLGLRLIYFSYDVKMKEKGDIPEGYSVSREKKERFSLILESASTNQTSMYLCASIFGSGSPETQYFGPGTRLLVL.

This clone was seen ten or more times. The chain recombines TRBV6-4 with TRBJ2-2, with 15 bases aligning to TRBD2. The CDR3 contains 17 residues. V dropped 6 bases and J dropped 4; count of bases not matched to a gene: 6. CDR1 and CDR2 from the germline V gene are MRHNA and SNTAGT. CDR3 amino acids: CASSGLAGGPGTGELFF. CDR3 bases: TGTGCCAGCAGCGGACTAGCGGGAGGGCCCGGCACCGGGGAGCTGTTTTTT.